What follows are 3 T cell receptor beta chains derived from one specimen sequenced in a study of blood T cell repertoires in COVID-19. Assay: immunoSEQ multiplex PCR; the TCRdb copy retains only in-frame clones and omits some. The data hold about 160,000 clones, with approximately 87% observed a single time. Sequenced material: peripheral blood. These receptors all come from a woman aged 70-85 years with COVID-19, enrolled during active disease.

This sequence joins TRBV2 and TRBJ2-3, with a weak D call TRBD1 (6 bases). Per germline, CDR1 SNHLY and CDR2 FYNNEI. The ends were cut back, 4 bases at V and 1 base at J, with 6 bases in the middle. This CDR3 spans 13 amino acids. CDR3 residues: CASSGQGTDTQYF. In nucleotides, the CDR3 is TGTGCCAGCAGTGGACAGGGCACAGATACGCAGTATTTT. The entire variable domain, with the rest obtained from reference TRBV2 and TRBJ2-3, is as follows: EPEVTQTPSHQVTQMGQEVILRCVPISNHLYFYWYRQILGQKVEFLVSFYNNEISEKSEIFDDQFSVERPDGSNFTLKIRSTKLEDSAMYFCASSGQGTDTQYFGPGTRLTVL.

The chain has TRBV15 and TRBJ2-3; 8 nucleotides line up with TRBD2. Germline lookup yields CDR1 LNHNV and CDR2 YYDKDF (reference sequence). This CDR3 is built from 15 residues. V dropped 5 bases and J dropped 6; count of bases not matched to a gene: 10. CDR3 nucleotide sequence: TGTGCCACCAGCTCACGCCTTAGCGGGGCGGATACGCAGTATTTT. This encodes CATSSRLSGADTQYF.

This chain links TRBV4-2 with TRBJ1-2; 8 nucleotides line up with TRBD1. The CDR3 spans 16 residues. Germline trimming cut 2 bases from V and 0 bases from J; bases unmatched to any gene: 5. Germline V gene data show CDR1 as LGHNA and CDR2 as YNFKEQ. Written as DNA, the CDR3 is TGTGCCAGCAGCCAACCACCGGGACAGGCTAACTATGGCTACACCTTC. Its translation is CASSQPPGQANYGYTF.